What follows are 15 T cell receptor beta chains derived from one specimen sequenced in a study of Graves' ophthalmopathy and Graves' hyperthyroidism. The study amplified TCR beta CDR3 regions using RNA transcripts. HTBI primers were employed in first-round RT-PCR, then a second-round multiplex PCR followed. In TCRdb, the multiplex PCR reads were re-called with MiXCR into one record per CDR3 protein. This table has approximately 700,000 distinct CDR3 sequences, approximately 40% appearing once. Sample: peripheral blood. These receptors were obtained from an adult man with Graves' ophthalmopathy.

The chain uses TRBV7-2 and TRBJ1-2; TRBD1 is a possible D gene (5 bases). CDR3 length: 16 residues. Germline loops: CDR1 SGHTA, CDR2 FQGNSA. The V end was cut by 7 bases, the J end by 5 bases, with 23 bases between. The CDR3, as DNA: TGTGCCAGCATCGGGACGGGACGCCGGACGTCTTATGGCTACACCTTC. This sequence encodes CASIGTGRRTSYGYTF.

This clonotype has a count of ten or more. The gene calls are TRBV19 and TRBJ1-1, with no clear D. The CDR3 covers 12 residues. Germline assignment: CDR1 LNHDA and CDR2 SQIVND (reference sequence). Trimming took 3 bases from V and 5 from J, leaving 7 bases between them. The CDR3 bases are TGTGCCAGTAGTATTCAGACGACTGAAGCTTTCTTT. The encoded protein is CASSIQTTEAFF.

This clonotype appeared many times. V and J are TRBV2 and TRBJ2-7; 7 bases line up with TRBD2. Losses at the gene ends were 5 bases for V and 3 bases for J; bases not matched to a gene: 7. The CDR3 consists of 14 residues. Germline V lookup: CDR1 SNHLY, CDR2 FYNNEI. The CDR3 loop is CASSSRDYLYEQYF. Written as DNA, the CDR3 is TGTGCCAGCAGTTCCCGGGACTACCTCTACGAGCAGTACTTC.

This clonotype came up a few times. J is TRBJ1-2 and V is TRBV9; no definite D call. The germline V and J ends were trimmed by 5 bases and 1 base, with 9 bases remaining between them. The CDR3 totals 13 residues. The germline V gene encodes CDR1 SGDLS and CDR2 YYNGEE. The CDR3 nucleotides read TGTGCCAGCAGTCGGGTGGTTAACTATGGCTACACCTTC. Its protein is CASSRVVNYGYTF.

At least ten counts were recorded for this clonotype. This sequence joins TRBV15 and TRBJ1-2, with 7 bases matching TRBD1. The CDR3 has 15 residues. Per the germline V gene, CDR1 is LNHNV and CDR2 is YYDKDF (reference sequence). Losses at the gene ends were 1 base for V and 3 bases for J; bases not matched to a gene: 5. The CDR3 DNA reads as TGTGCCACCAGCAGAGTCCCCACAGGGGACTATGGCTACACCTTC. As protein: CATSRVPTGDYGYTF. Together with reference TRBV15 and TRBJ1-2, the CDR3 gives the full variable domain: DAMVIQNPRYQVTQFGKPVTLSCSQTLNHNVMYWYQQKSSQAPKLLFHYYDKDFNNEADTPDNFQSRRPNTSFCFLDIRSPGLGDTAMYLCATSRVPTGDYGYTFGSGTRLTVV.

In DNA, the CDR3 is TGTGCCAGCAGCTCCGGGACTAGCGGGGCTCGGGCCAACGTCCTGACTTTC. Its protein product is CASSSGTSGARANVLTF. The rearrangement uses TRBV7-9 and TRBJ2-6; TRBD2 aligns across 13 bases. V gave up 4 bases and J gave up 5 bases; unmatched junction bases: 5. The CDR3 length is 17 residues. In germline, CDR1 is SEHNR, CDR2 FQNEAQ (reference sequence).

Regarding this clonotype: A much larger clone differs by one base, so this may be a read error. The chain combines TRBV20-1 with TRBJ1-2; D remains ambiguous. This CDR3 has 12 amino acids. Germline CDR1 is DFQATT and CDR2 is SNEGSKA (reference sequence). The ends were cut back, 6 bases at V and 3 bases at J, with 11 bases in the middle. The DNA of the CDR3 is TGCAGTGCCGGGCCCATTGACTATGGCTACACCTTC. Its translation is CSAGPIDYGYTF.

The J gene is TRBJ2-7, the V gene TRBV11-2; 10 positions match TRBD2. V was clipped by 8 bases and J by 5 bases; unmatched bases: 15. Germline loops: CDR1 SGHAT, CDR2 FQNNGV. The CDR3 runs 16 residues. Written as DNA, the CDR3 is TGTGCCAGCTCACCTGCTAGCGGGGGCCTGGGCCACGAGCAGTACTTC. Protein sequence: CASSPASGGLGHEQYF.

The sample holds a few counts of this clonotype. The chain carries TRBV20-1 and TRBJ2-7, with D perhaps being TRBD1 or TRBD2 (5 bases each). Trimming pared 2 bases from V and 4 bases from J, leaving 15 bases between. The CDR3 runs to 14 residues. Germline V CDR1 and CDR2: DFQATT, SNEGSKA (reference sequence). The CDR3 region is CSARLMGDWYEQYF. DNA of the CDR3: TGCAGTGCTAGACTAATGGGGGATTGGTACGAGCAGTACTTC.

This clonotype was counted ten times or more. The rearrangement links TRBV9 to TRBJ2-5, with D possibly matching TRBD2 (5 bases). The CDR3 loop spans 13 amino acids. Trimming cost V 4 bases and J 5 bases, with 12 bases left between them. CDR1 is SGDLS, CDR2 YYNGEE, per germline. The CDR3 spells CASSLDGIETQYF. CDR3 DNA: TGTGCCAGCAGCTTGGACGGGATTGAGACCCAGTACTTC.

V is TRBV25-1 and J is TRBJ1-5; possible D gene TRBD1, 5 bases. V shed 5 bases and J shed 0 bases, with 11 bases lying between them. Germline V gene data show CDR1 as MGHDK and CDR2 as SYGVNS. This CDR3 contains 15 residues. The DNA of the CDR3 is TGTGCCAGCAGTCTAATTGACAGTAGCAATCAGCCCCAGCATTTT. It is translated as CASSLIDSSNQPQHF. The variable domain in full, with the rest retrieved from reference TRBV25-1 and TRBJ1-5, is EADIYQTPRYLVIGTGKKITLECSQTMGHDKMYWYQQDPGMELHLIHYSYGVNSTEKGDLSSESTVSRIRTEHFPLTLESARPSHTSQYLCASSLIDSSNQPQHFGDGTRLSIL.

V and J are TRBV25-1 and TRBJ1-4; D is unresolved. With 10 bases removed from V and 4 bases from J, the gap between germline ends came to 7 bases. Germline CDR1 MGHDK, CDR2 SYGVNS. The CDR3 has 11 residues. CDR3 sequence reads: CAITDNEKLFF. The CDR3 DNA reads TGTGCCATAACAGATAATGAAAAACTGTTTTTT.

This clonotype was picked up one time. This may arise from a read error, as a much more abundant clone is one base away. The chain joins TRBV12-3 or TRBV12-4 to TRBJ2-5, with D perhaps being TRBD1 or TRBD2 (5 bases each). The CDR3 extends over 15 amino acids. The CDR3 nucleotides are TGTGCCATCAGTCCCCGGGACGGATCGGCCCGGACCCAGTACTTC. Its protein is CAISPRDGSARTQYF.

The chain combines TRBV25-1 with TRBJ2-6; D may be TRBD1 (5 bases). This CDR3 is built from 15 residues. The V gene's germline CDR1 is MGHDK and CDR2 SYGVNS. V was cut by 3 bases and J by 4 bases, with 10 bases left in between. The CDR3 sequence is CASSDSRQGANVLTF. CDR3 DNA: TGTGCCAGCAGTGACTCGCGACAGGGGGCCAACGTCCTGACTTTC.

This clonotype was counted at least ten times. CDR3 nucleotides: TGTGCCATCAGTGAGTCCGCCCAAATTAGCAATCAGCCCCAGCATTTT. Its translation: CAISESAQISNQPQHF. This chain connects TRBV10-3 to TRBJ1-5; the D is unclear. Germline CDR1 reads ENHRY; CDR2 reads SYGVKD. Between the trimmed V and J ends, which lost 0 bases and 0 bases, there was a span of 9 bases. The CDR3 spans 16 residues.